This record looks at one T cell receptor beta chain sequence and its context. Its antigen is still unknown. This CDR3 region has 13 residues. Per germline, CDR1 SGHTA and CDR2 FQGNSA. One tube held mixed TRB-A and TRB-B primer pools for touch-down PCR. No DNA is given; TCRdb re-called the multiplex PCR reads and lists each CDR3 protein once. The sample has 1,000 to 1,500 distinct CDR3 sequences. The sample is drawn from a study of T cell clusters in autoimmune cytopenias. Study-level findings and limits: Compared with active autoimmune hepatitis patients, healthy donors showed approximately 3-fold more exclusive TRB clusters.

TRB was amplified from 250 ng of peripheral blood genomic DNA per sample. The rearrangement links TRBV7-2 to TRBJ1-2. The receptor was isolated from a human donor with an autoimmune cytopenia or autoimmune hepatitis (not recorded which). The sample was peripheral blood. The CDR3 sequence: CASSLATANGYTF.